Below, one TCR beta chain is given with its context. The source of the sample is a study of beta chain features in type 1 diabetes. Looking at the study overall: Examination spanned over 85,000,000 sorted cells from all samples.

CDR3 length: 13 residues. The junction had 8 bases not matched to a gene; V was cut back by 10 bases and J by 5 bases. Germline V CDR1 and CDR2: MGHRA, YSYEKL. Investigators reverse transcribed all isolated RNA, so they sequenced expressed TCRB transcripts. Deep immunoSEQ sequencing covered naive, central memory and regulatory T cell samples. Using immunoSEQ multiplex PCR, the repertoire was profiled, and TCRdb retains in-frame clones only, with some absent. The table shows about 40,000 clones, with 49% occurring only once. The sequence was obtained from a woman between 18 and 29 years old in good health. The sequenced material came from central memory CD4+ T cells from blood. The chain carries TRBV4-1 and TRBJ1-1; TRBD1 agrees at 9 bases. The CDR3 loop is CATEGQGGTEAFF. CDR3 bases: TGCGCCACCGAGGGACAGGGTGGGACTGAAGCTTTCTTT.